The clone carrying this T cell receptor (beta chain) has only a few counts. As yet, its antigen is unknown. A TCRbeta library incorporating unique molecular identifiers was prepared. A single record per CDR3 protein comes from TCRdb applying MiXCR to the PCR reads. The sample has about 97,000 distinct CDR3 sequences; approximately 6% are singletons. The data were obtained in a study of T-cell reconstitution after alpha-beta-depleted transplantation in children. Study-level points and caveats: There were reportedly several hundred expanded graft clones from which alpha-beta T cells came about two months after transplant. T-cell numbers and diversity one year post-transplant derived largely from freshly generated T cells. Several patients had high TCRbeta diversity at day 60; it came from surviving recipient T cells and thymic progenitors.

V lost 3 bases to trimming and J lost 1 base; unmatched junction nucleotides: 8. The CDR3 covers 16 residues. The J gene is TRBJ2-5, the V gene TRBV12-3 or TRBV12-4; TRBD2 aligns across 7 bases. The sample here was PBMCs, mostly from graft donor cells, taken 60 days after TCRalphabeta/CD19-depleted stem cell transplant. This clonotype was obtained from a female patient aged 2 to 10 who had a stem cell transplant for Fanconi anemia, so the T cells may come from the graft donor. CDR3 bases: TGTGCCAGCAGTTTTTTGTTGGGGGGGGGCCAAGAGACCCAGTACTTC. Protein sequence: CASSFLLGGGQETQYF.